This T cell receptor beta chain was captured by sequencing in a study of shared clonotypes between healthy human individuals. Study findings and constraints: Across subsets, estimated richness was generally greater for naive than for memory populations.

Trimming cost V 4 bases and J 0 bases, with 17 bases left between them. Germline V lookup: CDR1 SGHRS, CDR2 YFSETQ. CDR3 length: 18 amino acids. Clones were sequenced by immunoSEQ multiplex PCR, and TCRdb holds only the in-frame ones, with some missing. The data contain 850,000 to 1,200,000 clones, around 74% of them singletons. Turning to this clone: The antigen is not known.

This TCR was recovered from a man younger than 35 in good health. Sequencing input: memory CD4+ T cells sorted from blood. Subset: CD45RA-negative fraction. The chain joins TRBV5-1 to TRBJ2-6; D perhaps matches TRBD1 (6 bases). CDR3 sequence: CASSPIGQMLSGANVLTF. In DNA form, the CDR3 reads TGCGCCAGCAGCCCCATCGGACAGATGCTCTCTGGGGCCAACGTCCTGACTTTC.